Presented here are 19 T cell receptor beta chains from one specimen sequenced in a study of shared clonotypes between healthy human individuals. Only in-frame clones appear in the TCRdb table, and some are missing; sequencing was by immunoSEQ multiplex PCR. The data contain some 500,000 clones, roughly 85% of them singletons. What was sequenced was PBMCs. These receptors were taken from a woman in her thirties or forties in good health. Some clones in this sample may be carry-over from other donors' samples.

The chain couples TRBV7-9 to TRBJ2-2, with D possibly being TRBD1 (6 bases). This CDR3 is built from 15 residues. Between the trimmed V and J ends, which lost 5 bases and 5 bases, there was a span of 15 bases. The germline CDR1 and CDR2 sequences are SEHNR and FQNEAQ (reference sequence). The CDR3 here is CASSVDRSSTGELFF. The CDR3 nucleotides are TGTGCCAGCAGCGTAGACAGGAGCTCGACCGGGGAGCTGTTTTTT. The whole variable domain, remainder taken from reference TRBV7-9 and TRBJ2-2, is DTGVSQNPRHKITKRGQNVTFRCDPISEHNRLYWYRQTLGQGPEFLTYFQNEAQLEKSRLLSDRFSAERPKGSFSTLEIQRTEQGDSAMYLCASSVDRSSTGELFFGEGSRLTVL.

The chain has TRBV2 and TRBJ2-1; 10 bases are shared with TRBD2. Trimming took 5 bases from V and 4 from J; bases not matched to a gene: 2. This CDR3 comprises 14 residues. Germline V gene lookup returns CDR1 SNHLY and CDR2 FYNNEI. Written as DNA, the CDR3 is TGTGCCAGCAGTCGGACTAGCGGTTACAATGAGCAGTTCTTC. It translates to CASSRTSGYNEQFF.

This clone occurred many times. V is TRBV7-9 and J is TRBJ2-3; D gene uncertain. CDR3 size: 16 residues. The germline V gene has CDR1 SEHNR and CDR2 FQNEAQ (reference sequence). V was cut by 5 bases and J by 0 bases, with 15 bases left in between. CDR3 in DNA: TGTGCCAGCAGCGCGCTAACCCGTGGTAGCACAGATACGCAGTATTTT. Its translation is CASSALTRGSTDTQYF.

This clone was found a few times. The chain links TRBV7-9 to TRBJ1-2; no reliable D call. The V end was cut by 1 base, the J end by 5 bases, with 17 bases between. The V gene's germline CDR1 is SEHNR and CDR2 FQNEAQ (reference sequence). This CDR3 comprises 16 residues. The CDR3 DNA follows: TGTGCCAGCAGCTTAGAGGAGTCGCTCCGTCTATATGGCTACACCTTC. It translates to CASSLEESLRLYGYTF.

This sequence joins TRBV5-1 and TRBJ2-5; D gene ambiguous. Germline values: CDR1 SGHRS, CDR2 YFSETQ. V lost 3 bases, J lost 1 base, and 10 bases lay in between. The CDR3 contains 14 residues. CDR3 nucleotides: TGCGCCAGCAGCTGGAGAGGTGGCCAAGAGACCCAGTACTTC. Amino acids: CASSWRGGQETQYF.

This rearrangement joins TRBV6-5 to TRBJ2-7; 9 bases fit TRBD2. Losses at the gene ends were 6 bases for V and 5 bases for J; bases not matched to a gene: 11. This CDR3 region has 15 residues. Germline lookup yields CDR1 MNHEY and CDR2 SVGAGI. This chain's CDR3 is CASSKQPGLANEQYF. The CDR3 DNA reads TGTGCCAGCAGCAAGCAGCCGGGACTAGCAAACGAGCAGTACTTC.

The gene calls are TRBV5-1 and TRBJ1-1, with 9 bases identical to TRBD1. Germline assignment: CDR1 SGHRS and CDR2 YFSETQ. V lost 4 bases, J lost 5 bases, and 3 bases stayed unmatched. This CDR3 contains 13 residues. The CDR3 here is CASSTGQGTEAFF. The CDR3 DNA follows: TGCGCCAGCAGCACCGGACAGGGGACTGAAGCTTTCTTT. Full variable domain (outside the CDR3, taken from reference TRBV5-1 and TRBJ1-1): KAGVTQTPRYLIKTRGQQVTLSCSPISGHRSVSWYQQTPGQGLQFLFEYFSETQRNKGNFPGRFSGRQFSNSRSEMNVSTLELGDSALYLCASSTGQGTEAFFGQGTRLTVV.

The chain carries TRBV7-2 and TRBJ2-7; D gene uncertain. With 3 bases removed from V and 1 base from J, the gap between germline ends came to 7 bases. From germline, CDR1 is SGHTA and CDR2 FQGNSA. CDR3 length equals 13 residues. This CDR3 reads CASSFRLSYEQYF. The CDR3 DNA is TGTGCCAGCAGCTTTAGGTTATCCTACGAGCAGTACTTC.

The genes are TRBV9 and TRBJ1-1; D is ambiguous. The germline gives CDR1 SGDLS, CDR2 YYNGEE. Trimming took off 3 bases at V and 3 bases at J, with 9 bases between the two ends. This CDR3 comprises 13 residues. CDR3 amino acids: CASSEGGDTEAFF. CDR3 DNA sequence: TGTGCCAGCAGCGAGGGTGGGGACACTGAAGCTTTCTTT.

V usage is TRBV7-2 and J usage is TRBJ1-1; TRBD1 matches at 12 bases. With 6 bases clipped from V and 1 base from J, the junction kept 6 bases outside the gene matches. CDR1 SGHTA and CDR2 FQGNSA come from the germline V gene. The CDR3 covers 16 residues. The CDR3 loop is CASRRDRGLQNTEAFF. In DNA, the CDR3 is TGTGCCAGCAGGCGGGACAGGGGGCTTCAGAACACTGAAGCTTTCTTT.

The genes are TRBV7-8 and TRBJ2-5, with 9 bases that match TRBD1. Germline assignment: CDR1 SGHVS and CDR2 FQNEAQ. This CDR3 has 13 amino acids. V was clipped by 5 bases and J by 5 bases; unmatched bases: 3. CDR3 coding DNA: TGTGCCAGCAGCGGGACAGGGACGGAGACCCAGTACTTC. Its protein product is CASSGTGTETQYF. Together with reference TRBV7-8 and TRBJ2-5, the CDR3 gives the full variable domain: GAGVSQSPRYKVAKRGQDVALRCDPISGHVSLFWYQQALGQGPEFLTYFQNEAQLDKSGLPSDRFFAERPEGSVSTLKIQRTQQEDSAVYLCASSGTGTETQYFGPGTRLLVL.

Here the CDR3 DNA reads TGTGCCAGCAGCTTGACTATCTCCTACGAGCAGTACTTC. It specifies CASSLTISYEQYF. The rearrangement joins TRBV6-1 to TRBJ2-7, with a weak D call TRBD2 (5 bases). The CDR3 extends over 13 amino acids. Germline loops: CDR1 MNHNS, CDR2 SASEGT. V was clipped by 6 bases and J by 0 bases, with 9 bases between them.

This sequence joins TRBV25-1 and TRBJ2-1; D gene uncertain. The V gene lost 7 bases and the J gene lost 2 bases, with 9 bases spanning the gap. The CDR3 runs 13 residues. Per germline, CDR1 MGHDK and CDR2 SYGVNS. The CDR3 coding sequence is TGTGCCAGCACGACGCAGCCCTACAATGAGCAGTTCTTC. As protein: CASTTQPYNEQFF.

The chain joins TRBV5-6 to TRBJ2-5; a weak D match, TRBD1 (7 bases). This CDR3 comprises 16 residues. The V end lost 1 base, the J end lost 2 bases, and 15 bases lay between the germline ends. Germline V gene sequence: CDR1 SGHDT, CDR2 YYEEEE. CDR3 amino acids: CASSLRGTELQETQYF. In nucleotides, the CDR3 is TGTGCCAGCAGCTTGCGGGGGACAGAATTACAAGAGACCCAGTACTTC.

The chain recombines TRBV10-2 with TRBJ2-1; perhaps TRBD1 as D (6 bases). Germline CDR1 reads WSHSY; CDR2 reads SAAADI. Trimming pared 8 bases from V and 3 bases from J, leaving 17 bases between. The CDR3 totals 15 residues. The DNA for the CDR3 is TGCGCCAGCCTGGCCTTGAGAGGGGGCTACAATGAGCAGTTCTTC. This sequence encodes CASLALRGGYNEQFF.

This clone showed up many times. This chain connects TRBV18 to TRBJ1-1; 7 bases line up with TRBD1. Per germline, CDR1 KGHSH and CDR2 LQKENI. V was clipped by 3 bases and J by 4 bases; unmatched bases: 8. This CDR3 spans 15 amino acids. CDR3 amino acids: CASSPDANRGTEAFF. CDR3 bases: TGTGCCAGCTCACCCGACGCTAACAGGGGCACTGAAGCTTTCTTT.

V is TRBV25-1 and J is TRBJ2-6; 7 bases are shared with TRBD2. J was trimmed by 0 bases and V by 5 bases; bases with no gene match: 10. The length of the CDR3 is 18 residues. Germline CDR1 reads MGHDK; CDR2 reads SYGVNS. The CDR3 protein is CASSTRGGFSSGANVLTF. As DNA, the CDR3 is TGTGCCAGCAGTACCCGCGGGGGATTCAGCTCTGGGGCCAACGTCCTGACTTTC. Filled out from reference TRBV25-1 and TRBJ2-6, the complete variable domain reads EADIYQTPRYLVIGTGKKITLECSQTMGHDKMYWYQQDPGMELHLIHYSYGVNSTEKGDLSSESTVSRIRTEHFPLTLESARPSHTSQYLCASSTRGGFSSGANVLTFGAGSRLTVL.

The chain joins TRBV14 to TRBJ1-2; 7 bases agree with TRBD1. V dropped 0 bases and J dropped 5; count of bases not matched to a gene: 6. In germline, CDR1 is SGHDN, CDR2 FVKESK. The CDR3 is 15 residues long. The CDR3 is CASSQDQNRGYGYTF. In DNA form, the CDR3 reads TGTGCCAGCAGCCAAGACCAGAACAGGGGATATGGCTACACCTTC.

This clone was seen only a few times. Other DNA sequences within the sample encode an identical CDR3. The chain joins TRBV6-1 to TRBJ2-7, with 9 nucleotides matching TRBD1. The CDR3 extends over 14 amino acids. Germline loops: CDR1 MNHNS, CDR2 SASEGT. Trimming cost V 4 bases and J 2 bases; bases outside gene matches: 3. The CDR3 here is CASSGRQGAYEQYF. The CDR3 nucleotides are TGTGCCAGCAGTGGACGACAGGGGGCCTACGAGCAGTACTTC.